What follows is one T cell receptor beta chain and its context. The clone's antigen remains unknown. Base qualities are not recorded, but no much larger clone differs from it by a single base. The cohort consisted of more than 650 healthy bone marrow donors. Cohort members were all nominally healthy when sampled, although unrecorded immune exposures were likely present. The donor was CMV seronegative and belonged to the group of 380 or so seronegative cohort members. A peripheral blood sample was collected from each donor, and TCR beta sequencing was performed on peripheral blood mononuclear cells. Genomic DNA extraction from the blood cell samples was performed with the Qiagen DNeasy Blood Extraction Kit. This entry belongs to a study of cytomegalovirus exposure and HLA in healthy donors listed by TCRdb under 2017. For context, the study as a whole: An earlier analysis of 587 of the donors reported approximately 260 Gb of sequence data and roughly 120 million unique TCR beta sequences obtained from about 180 million T cells. An early release covering 500 to 750 HLA-typed donors comprised about 310 gigabases of sequencing data and tens of millions of unique TCR sequences. The genetic ancestry cluster associated with self-reported Caucasian donors included about four fifths of the 398 genotyped donors. The study was designed to test whether signatures of past pathogen exposure could be identified by cataloging public T cell receptors. Using immunosequencing, the study profiled T cell repertoires from about 610 subjects and related those repertoires to cytomegalovirus serostatus. Along with the approximately 700-subject first cohort, a separate validation cohort of some 130 different subjects was used. To predict cytomegalovirus infection status, the study combined high-throughput TCR immunosequencing, statistical association of individual TCRs with disease status, and machine learning. A later analysis re-examined previously published TCR beta repertoires from just over 650 donors and added high-resolution HLA genotyping to investigate patterns of TCR occurrence. In the later analysis, no new phenotypic data were used to find candidate immune exposures; instead, reliance was placed on TCR beta sequences and their occurrence across donors. An earlier analysis of several hundred of the donors applied high-throughput TCR beta sequencing to assess whether each TCR beta V gene segment acted as functional or pseudogenic. Donor age, sex, ethnicity and CMV serostatus were collected together with the repertoire data. A later genetic analysis took genome-wide SNP genotypes for about 60% of the roughly 670 donors and used that subset as a discovery cohort. Every repertoire in the discovery cohort had been generated on one and the same sequencing platform. Both class I and class II loci were covered by HLA typing, at four-digit resolution. Typing coverage differed by locus: A, B, C, DRB1 and DQB1 were typed in about 629-630 donors, DQA1 in 500 to 550, DPA1 in roughly 590, and DPB1 in 450 to 490. Roughly 5 DR-DQ haplotypes were handled as single units for association and clustering, since linkage in the cohort was strong. Among about 390 genotyped donors of the cohort, an average of 235,054 unique TCR beta nucleotide sequences were sequenced per donor, around 18% of them non-productive.

Relative to germline, V is 4 bases shorter and J is 1 base shorter, with 23 bases between their ends. Sequences SGHRS (CDR1) and YFSETQ (CDR2) are obtained from the germline V gene. The CDR3 holds 18 amino acids from the cysteine to the phenylalanine. Here the CDR3 DNA is all that survives: 54 bases in frame from base 1. General findings and caveats noted by the study authors: Only TCR beta chains were sequenced in this cohort, and the absence of alpha or paired-chain data limited detectable features. Correlated functional status among segregating V segments might be attributable to linkage disequilibrium, but an unknown experimental factor could not be ruled out. Because HLA typing was missing for some donors at each locus, association tests included only the typed subset. Because the 87-base-pair reads could not distinguish some IMGT-functional V segments, including TRBV6-2 and TRBV6-3, those segments were excluded. Specific HLA alleles were associated with 15,000 to 20,000 TCR beta sequences at a false discovery rate of 0.05 in a later analysis. A cluster of highly shared sequence variants was judged likely to represent a technical artifact of the sequencing pipeline. For the cohort, immune exposure information was limited to CMV serostatus. In a later analysis, several top co-occurrence clusters were reported to appear linked to parvovirus B19, influenza, CMV and Epstein-Barr virus. In a later analysis, the rate of TCR association differed among HLA loci, with DRB1 alleles having the most associated TCRs and HLA-C alleles having the fewest. An association between a missense DCLRE1C variant and V-gene and J-gene trimming of TCR beta chains was found in a later genetic analysis and replicated in an independent cohort. When HLA alleles, especially DR and DQ, strongly co-occurred, attributing TCR associations to individual alleles was difficult. An earlier analysis of 450 to 750 of the donors showed that most TCR beta V segments appeared in productive rearrangements either about 87% or about 30% of the time, which broadly matched IMGT annotations. Compared with the roughly 670-donor mean, donors in an Asian-associated ancestry cluster had fewer N-insertions in productive TCRs, according to a later genetic analysis. In a later analysis, most CMV-associated TCR beta chains were found to appear HLA-restricted, with HLA associations seemingly driven largely by CMV exposure. Roughly uniform sequencing depth across donors was assumed in presence/absence analyses, although this assumption may not hold. Three of the identified cytomegalovirus-associated TCR beta chains were confirmed in vitro to be specific for cytomegalovirus antigens. The study gave a list of 150 to 200 TCR beta chains associated with cytomegalovirus. Seventeen rarely observed V segments, including chromosome 9 orphons, were excluded from the earlier analysis of some 590 of the donors because counts were too low. Most TCR sequences were seen in very few donors, while some public TCRs were found in many individuals. Compared with equally common non-associated chains, HLA-associated TCR beta chains in a later analysis were more clonally expanded and had lower generation probabilities. Cytomegalovirus status was reported to be diagnosed by the classifier with high specificity and sensitivity in both the original and validation cohorts. The authors suggested that the approach could potentially be extended to other disease states and immunological phenotypes. A further reported finding was that TCR beta sequences accurately predicted the HLA-A and HLA-B alleles for most subjects in the first cohort.

Library construction relied on the immunoSEQ multiplex PCR assay. The multiplex PCR relied on a mix of 60 forward primers for TCR Vbeta segments and 13 reverse primers for TCR Jbeta segments. Amplification of the CDR3 region of rearranged TCR beta genes was performed with a multiplex PCR assay on genomic DNA. Amplified TCR beta libraries were sequenced as 87-base-pair reads on the Illumina HiSeq System. Regarding the original processing steps: A later analysis tallied tens of millions of unique TCR beta chains across the 610 or so repertoires, and approximately 12 million of those chains were shared by two or more donors. A nearest-neighbor algorithm error-corrected the raw reads and collapsed the reads into unique sequences, merging closely related sequences to remove PCR and sequencing errors. Alignment of CDR3 sequences to IMGT reference sequences was used to assign V, D and J gene segments. For a sequence to be retained, a match of at least six nucleotides to both a V gene segment and a J gene segment was required. A rearrangement counted as productive if the CDR3 had no stop codons and remained in frame with V and J, and every other rearrangement counted as non-productive. Following IMGT convention, CDR3 was defined as the stretch from the second conserved V-encoded cysteine up to the conserved J-encoded phenylalanine. The earlier analysis of a few hundred of the donors excluded sequences that lacked an unambiguous match to a single V gene segment. In an earlier analysis of some 590 of the donors, a V segment was called functional when productive rearrangements were above 56.7%, and segregating when the standard deviation between donors exceeded 5%. A statistical classification framework was built to diagnose cytomegalovirus status from the catalog of TCR beta chain sequences. In a later analysis, V and J genes were assigned by comparing TCR nucleotide sequences against IMGT/GENE-DB human TR gene sequences. In a later analysis, CDR3 sequences and most-parsimonious VDJ recombination scenarios were assigned using the TCRdist pipeline. A later analysis defined each TCR beta chain by its CDR3 amino acid sequence plus V-gene family, and excluded reads lacking a unique V-gene family. As a way to deal with suspected cross-contamination and a sequencing artifact, a later analysis dropped roughly 600 nucleotide sequences that were highly shared and had low generation probability. A later analysis calculated a clonal expansion index for each public chain from normalized within-repertoire ranks of inferred template counts. In a later analysis, generation probabilities were computed using a VDJ recombination model fitted to out-of-frame rearrangements, and the results were checked against IGoR. In a later analysis, hypergeometric tests were used to score TCR-TCR, TCR-HLA and TCR-CMV co-occurrence, with a repertoire-size bias correction applied to TCR pairs. In a later analysis, false discovery rates were estimated by permuting HLA or CMV assignments 20 times. In a later analysis, co-occurring TCRs were grouped with DBSCAN, and TCRdist sequence similarity was added when clustering was performed within HLA-allele-positive subsets. For co-occurrence clustering, repertoires with fewer than 30,000 or more than 120,000 public chains were excluded, along with a handful of repertoires with anomalous nucleotide sharing. Held by TCRdb, this immuneACCESS table contains in-frame sequences only and omits some clones. Under half of the omission traces to an unresolved V gene where checked; the cause of the rest is unknown. V, J and clone size reflect that table, while D and trimming were determined from the DNA. The sample table lists about 94,000 clones, 50% to 75% of them with a count of one. The ten largest clones represent 3% to 4% of the sample.

This TCR derives from a man aged 30 to 39 in good health and CMV-seronegative. The chain is encoded by TRBV5-1 joined to TRBJ1-1; too little of a D gene remains to name it. Sequencing was carried out using PBMCs. This receptor carries the CDR3 CASSVTSGGLFRNTEAFF. The nucleotide sequence reads as follows: TGCGCCAGCAGCGTGACAAGCGGAGGGCTCTTTCGGAACACTGAAGCTTTCTTT.